This section outlines one T cell receptor beta chain sequence together with its context. The data belong to a study of blood T cell repertoires in COVID-19. Study at large: Whether acute or convalescent, the COVID-19 samples came from the United States, Italy and Spain. The cDNA or gDNA used as material had been derived from T cells, B-cell-depleted T cells, or PBMCs.

In the study's own analysis: Reference gene primers were amplified, and this amplification served to estimate nucleated cell counts. Here immunoSEQ multiplex PCR was the method, and the copy in TCRdb shows in-frame clones only, minus some. The V and J calls and clone size come from that table; D and trimming were worked out from the DNA. The sample yields about 100,000 clones, 88% seen once. The CDR3 covers 14 residues. V lost 2 bases to trimming and J lost 7 bases; unmatched junction nucleotides: 3. CDR1 is PRHDT and CDR2 is FYEKMQ in the germline V gene (reference sequence). J is TRBJ2-1 and V is TRBV13; 9 bases are a match to TRBD1. This receptor was obtained from a human donor in a cohort sampled during active COVID-19. The sequencing sample was made of peripheral blood. The CDR3, as DNA: TGTGCCAGCAGCTTATGGACAGGGGTAAATGAGCAGTTCTTC. Protein sequence: CASSLWTGVNEQFF.